The TCR beta chain under discussion was sequenced for a study of Graves' ophthalmopathy and Graves' hyperthyroidism. Study at large: Peripheral blood sampling preceded any treatment and occurred at initial diagnosis.

The study, taken as a whole, reports: A 13-signature model separated ophthalmopathy from stable hyperthyroidism, reaching around 90% sensitivity and around 81% specificity cross-validated.

In its sample, this clonotype was seen once. Its antigen remains unidentified. Amplification of the TCR beta CDR3 regions used RNA transcripts (as template). Second-round multiplex PCR came after first-round RT-PCR with HTBI primers. A single record per CDR3 protein comes from TCRdb applying MiXCR to the multiplex PCR reads. The table includes 300,000 to 400,000 distinct CDR3 sequences, roughly a sixth detected once. The CDR3 totals 15 residues. With 11 bases clipped from V and 4 bases from J, the junction kept 11 bases outside the gene matches. Germline V lookup: CDR1 LNHDA, CDR2 SQIVND (reference sequence). The term stable hyperthyroidism indicated an absence of ophthalmopathy within 18 months of follow-up. Other autoimmune diseases, uncontrolled infections, pregnancy or lactation excluded patients from enrollment.

The origin of this receptor is an adult woman with stable Graves' hyperthyroidism. V and J are TRBV19 and TRBJ1-3, with 10 bases aligning to TRBD1. Sequenced material: peripheral blood. CDR3 sequence: CACSWDRGKGNTIYF. The DNA for the CDR3 is TGTGCCTGCTCTTGGGACAGGGGTAAAGGAAACACCATATATTTT.